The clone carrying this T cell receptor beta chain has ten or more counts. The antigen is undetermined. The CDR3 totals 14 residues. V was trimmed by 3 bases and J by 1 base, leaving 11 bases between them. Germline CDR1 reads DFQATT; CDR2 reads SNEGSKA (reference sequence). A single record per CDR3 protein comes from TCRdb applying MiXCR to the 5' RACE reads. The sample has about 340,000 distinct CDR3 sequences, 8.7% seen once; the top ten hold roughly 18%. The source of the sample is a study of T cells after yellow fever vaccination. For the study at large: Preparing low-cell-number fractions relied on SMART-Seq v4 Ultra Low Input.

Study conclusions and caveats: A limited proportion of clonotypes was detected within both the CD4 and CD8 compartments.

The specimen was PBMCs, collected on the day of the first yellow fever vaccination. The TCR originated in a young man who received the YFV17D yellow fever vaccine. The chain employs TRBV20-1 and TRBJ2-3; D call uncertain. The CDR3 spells CSASIPLGTDTQYF. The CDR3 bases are TGCAGTGCTAGTATACCCCTTGGCACAGATACGCAGTATTTT.